This is a list of T cell receptor beta chains from one sample in a study of radiation and T cells in renal cell carcinoma. This table comes from immunoSEQ multiplex PCR, and its TCRdb copy is limited to in-frame clones, with some not included. This sample yields roughly 160,000 clones, of which about 88% are seen a single time; approximately 10% belongs to the top ten. This material consisted of blood, taken from a patient whose treatment included radiotherapy and nephrectomy. These receptors were obtained from a woman between 50 and 59 years old with renal cell carcinoma. Both conserved end residues are part of each CDR3.

V: TRBV21-1; CDR3: CASSNGTEQETQYF
V: TRBV2; CDR3: CASSEDRGPDTQYF
V: TRBV11-2; CDR3: CASSQVQGFRLNGYTF
V: TRBV5-1; CDR3: CASSLAGTGDGGYTF
V: TRBV27; CDR3: CASSFAGPYGYTF
V: TRBV10-2; CDR3: CASSGTGRRGYTF
V: TRBV5-6; CDR3: CASSWGLAGGRDTQYF
V: TRBV5-1; CDR3: CASSFSYNSPLHF
V: TRBV7-9; CDR3: CASSLARGSVGTEAFF
V: TRBV6-5; CDR3: CASSIQGSYNSPLHF
V: TRBV23-1; CDR3: CASSPESHGSNYGYTF
V: TRBV7-2; CDR3: CASSLDPNTEAFF
V: TRBV6-1; CDR3: CASSEAGQGRHSPLHF
V: TRBV1; CDR3: CTSSHRDRAPNYGYTF
V: TRBV18; CDR3: CASSPRQGQQPQHF
V: TRBV7-2; CDR3: CASNKDRENTGELFF
V: TRBV6-5; CDR3: CASSLYSGELFF
V: TRBV10-1; CDR3: CASTPPGTNISLIAKNIQYF
V: TRBV11-2; CDR3: CASSLTTGNTEAFF
V: TRBV9; CDR3: CASSVGGLVGQPQHF
V: TRBV6-5; CDR3: CASSWGQGNSPLHF
V: TRBV19; CDR3: CASSPGTDNQPQHF
V: TRBV2; CDR3: CASSEGTASTDTQYF
V: TRBV9; CDR3: CASSGRGTGGGGYTF
V: TRBV5-8; CDR3: CAVTRRQETQYF
V: TRBV4-3; CDR3: CASSQDMGAGDTQYF
V: TRBV7-2; CDR3: CASSRQGAHEQYF
V: TRBV6-5; CDR3: CASSGDRYEQYF
V: TRBV6-5; CDR3: CASRGTGGRSGELFF
V: TRBV6-6; CDR3: CASSTPGTHGYTF
V: TRBV5-1; CDR3: CASSASGGTGELFF
V: TRBV6-5; CDR3: CASSRVGDTDTQYF